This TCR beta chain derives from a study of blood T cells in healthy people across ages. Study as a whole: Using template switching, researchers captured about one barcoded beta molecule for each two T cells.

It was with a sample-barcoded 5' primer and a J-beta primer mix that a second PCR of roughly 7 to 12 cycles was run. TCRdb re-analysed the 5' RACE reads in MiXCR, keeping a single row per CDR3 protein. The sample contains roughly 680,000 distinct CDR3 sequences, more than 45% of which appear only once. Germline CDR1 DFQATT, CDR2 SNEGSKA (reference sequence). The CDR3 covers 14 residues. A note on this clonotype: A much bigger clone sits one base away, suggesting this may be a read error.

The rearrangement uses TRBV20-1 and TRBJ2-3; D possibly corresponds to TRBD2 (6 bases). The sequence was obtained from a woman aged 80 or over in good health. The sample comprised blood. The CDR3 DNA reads TGCAGTGCTAGAGAGGGGGGTGGCACAGATGCGCAGTATTTT. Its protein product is CSAREGGGTDAQYF.